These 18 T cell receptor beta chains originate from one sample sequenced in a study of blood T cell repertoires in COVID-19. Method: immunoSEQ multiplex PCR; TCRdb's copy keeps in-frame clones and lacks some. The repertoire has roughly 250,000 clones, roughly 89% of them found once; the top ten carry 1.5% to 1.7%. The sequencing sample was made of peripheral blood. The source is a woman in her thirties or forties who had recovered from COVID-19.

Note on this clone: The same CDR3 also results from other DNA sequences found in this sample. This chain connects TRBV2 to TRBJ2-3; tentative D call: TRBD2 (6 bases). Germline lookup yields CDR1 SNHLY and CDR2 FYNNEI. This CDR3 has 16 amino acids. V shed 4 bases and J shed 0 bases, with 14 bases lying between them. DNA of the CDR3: TGTGCCAGCAGTGGGGGGACTGGAACTAGCACAGATACGCAGTATTTT. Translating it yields CASSGGTGTSTDTQYF.

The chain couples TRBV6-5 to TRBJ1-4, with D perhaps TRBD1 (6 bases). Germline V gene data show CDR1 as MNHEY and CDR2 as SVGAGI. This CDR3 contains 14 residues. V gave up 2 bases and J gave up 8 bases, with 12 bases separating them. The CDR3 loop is CASSYGAQGEKLFF. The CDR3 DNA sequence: TGTGCCAGCAGTTACGGAGCACAGGGCGAAAAACTGTTTTTT.

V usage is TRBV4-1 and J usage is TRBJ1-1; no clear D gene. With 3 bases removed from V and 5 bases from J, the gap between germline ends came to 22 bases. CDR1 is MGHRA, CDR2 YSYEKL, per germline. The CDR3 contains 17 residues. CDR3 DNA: TGCGCCAGCAGCCACGCTAGCGGCACAGTCCGGAGGACTGAAGCTTTCTTT. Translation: CASSHASGTVRRTEAFF.

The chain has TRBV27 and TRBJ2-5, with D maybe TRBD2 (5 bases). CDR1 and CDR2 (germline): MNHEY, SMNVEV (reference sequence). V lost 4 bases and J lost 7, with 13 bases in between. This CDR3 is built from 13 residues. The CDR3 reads CASSSRGSGTQYF. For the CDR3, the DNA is TGTGCCAGCAGTTCCCGGGGAAGCGGGACCCAGTACTTC.

DNA for the CDR3: TGTGCCAGCAGTGGTGGCGGTGTCCCGGGCTACACCTTC. Amino acid sequence: CASSGGGVPGYTF. The chain is built from TRBV2 and TRBJ1-2; D not resolved. This CDR3 is built from 13 residues. Germline loops: CDR1 SNHLY, CDR2 FYNNEI. V lost 4 bases to trimming and J lost 8 bases, with 14 bases between them.

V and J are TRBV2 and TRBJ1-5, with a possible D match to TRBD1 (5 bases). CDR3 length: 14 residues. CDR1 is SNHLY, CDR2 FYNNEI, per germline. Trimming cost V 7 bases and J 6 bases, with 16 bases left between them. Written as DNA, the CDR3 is TGTGCCAGCATGCGGGGGGGGTTCGGTCAGCCCCAGCATTTT. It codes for CASMRGGFGQPQHF.

The CDR3 here is CASSPKGQGVPEQYF. The DNA of the CDR3 is TGTGCCAGCAGCCCGAAGGGACAGGGGGTTCCCGAGCAGTACTTC. This sequence joins TRBV6-6 and TRBJ2-7; 11 bases map to TRBD1. Germline V lookup: CDR1 MNHNY, CDR2 SVGAGI (reference sequence). CDR3 length: 15 amino acids. The J segment lost 6 bases and the V segment lost 6 bases, leaving 10 bases of the junction unmatched.

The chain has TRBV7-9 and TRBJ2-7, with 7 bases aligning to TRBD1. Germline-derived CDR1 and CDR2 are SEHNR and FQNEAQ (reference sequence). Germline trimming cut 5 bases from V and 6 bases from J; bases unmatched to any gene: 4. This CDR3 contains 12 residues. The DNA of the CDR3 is TGTGCCAGCAGCCTCACAGGGGCCGAGCAGTACTTC. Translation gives CASSLTGAEQYF.

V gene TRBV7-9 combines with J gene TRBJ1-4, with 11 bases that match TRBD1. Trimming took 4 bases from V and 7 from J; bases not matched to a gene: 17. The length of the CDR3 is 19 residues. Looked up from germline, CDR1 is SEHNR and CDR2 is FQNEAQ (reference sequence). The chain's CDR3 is CASSSSLDRGRPGGEKLFF. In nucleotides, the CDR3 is TGTGCCAGCAGCTCGTCCCTGGACAGGGGGCGCCCGGGCGGTGAAAAACTGTTTTTT.

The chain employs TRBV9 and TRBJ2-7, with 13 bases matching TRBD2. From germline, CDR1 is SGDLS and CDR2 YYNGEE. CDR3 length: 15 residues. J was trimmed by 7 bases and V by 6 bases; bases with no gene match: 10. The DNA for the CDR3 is TGTGCCAGCAACCCCGGGACTAGCGGGGAGCGTGAGCAGTACTTC. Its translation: CASNPGTSGEREQYF. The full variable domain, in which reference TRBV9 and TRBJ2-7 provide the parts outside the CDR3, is DSGVTQTPKHLITATGQRVTLRCSPRSGDLSVYWYQQSLDQGLQFLIQYYNGEERAKGNILERFSAQQFPDLHSELNLSSLELGDSALYFCASNPGTSGEREQYFGPGTRLTVT.

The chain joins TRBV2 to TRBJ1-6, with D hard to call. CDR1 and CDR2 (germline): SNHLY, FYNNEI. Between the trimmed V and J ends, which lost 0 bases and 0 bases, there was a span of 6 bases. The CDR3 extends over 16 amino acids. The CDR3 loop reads CASSEAGGSYNSPLHF. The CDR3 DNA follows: TGTGCCAGCAGTGAAGCAGGAGGCTCCTATAATTCACCCCTCCACTTT.

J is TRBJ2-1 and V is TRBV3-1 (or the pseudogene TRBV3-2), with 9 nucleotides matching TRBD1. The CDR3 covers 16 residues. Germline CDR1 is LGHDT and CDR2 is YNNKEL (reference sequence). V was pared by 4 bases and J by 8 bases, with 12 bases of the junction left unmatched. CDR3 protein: CASSRGQGISFDEQFF. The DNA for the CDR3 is TGTGCCAGCAGCCGAGGACAGGGGATCAGTTTCGATGAGCAGTTCTTC.

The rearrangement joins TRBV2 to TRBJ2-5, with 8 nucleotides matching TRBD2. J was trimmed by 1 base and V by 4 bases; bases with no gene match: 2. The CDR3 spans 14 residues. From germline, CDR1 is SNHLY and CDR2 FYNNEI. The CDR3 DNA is TGTGCCAGCAGTGTCGGGGGGGCCCAAGAGACCCAGTACTTC. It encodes CASSVGGAQETQYF.

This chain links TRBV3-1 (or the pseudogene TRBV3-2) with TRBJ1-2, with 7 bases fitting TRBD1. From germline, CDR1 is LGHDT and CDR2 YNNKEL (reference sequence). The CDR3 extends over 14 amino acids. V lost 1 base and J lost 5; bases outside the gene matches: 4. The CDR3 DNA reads TGTGCCAGCAGCCAAGGATGGGGACAGTATGGCTACACCTTC. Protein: CASSQGWGQYGYTF.

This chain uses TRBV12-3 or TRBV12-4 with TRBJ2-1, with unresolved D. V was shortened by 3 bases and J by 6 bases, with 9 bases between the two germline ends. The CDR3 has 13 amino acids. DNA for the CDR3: TGTGCCAGCAGTTTTCTAGTCCCCAATGAGCAGTTCTTC. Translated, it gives CASSFLVPNEQFF.

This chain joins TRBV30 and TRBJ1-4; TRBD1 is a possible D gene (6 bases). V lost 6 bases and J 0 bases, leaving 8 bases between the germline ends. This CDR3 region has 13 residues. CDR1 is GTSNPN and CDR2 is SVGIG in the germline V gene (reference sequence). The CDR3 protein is CACHRATNEKLFF. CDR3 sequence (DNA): TGTGCCTGCCACAGGGCAACTAATGAAAAACTGTTTTTT.

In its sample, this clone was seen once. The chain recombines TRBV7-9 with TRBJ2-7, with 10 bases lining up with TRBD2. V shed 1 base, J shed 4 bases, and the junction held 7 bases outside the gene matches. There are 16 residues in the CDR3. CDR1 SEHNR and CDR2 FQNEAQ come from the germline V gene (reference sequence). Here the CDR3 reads CASSLDSGGAAYEQYF. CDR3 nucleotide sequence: TGTGCCAGCAGCTTAGACAGCGGGGGGGCTGCGTACGAGCAGTACTTC.

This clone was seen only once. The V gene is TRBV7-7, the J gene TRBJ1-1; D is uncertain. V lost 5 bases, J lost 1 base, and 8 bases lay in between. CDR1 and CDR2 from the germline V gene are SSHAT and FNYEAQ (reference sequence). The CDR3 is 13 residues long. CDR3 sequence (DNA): TGTGCCAGCAGCCCCACGGGGAACACTGAAGCTTTCTTT. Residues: CASSPTGNTEAFF.